The 15 T cell receptor beta chains in this list originate from one sample, sequenced in a study of CD8+ T cells in alopecia areata. RNA was extracted and reverse transcribed into cDNA as the sequencing template. Using immunoSEQ multiplex PCR, the repertoire was profiled, and TCRdb retains in-frame clones only, with some absent. In the table there are under 110,000 clones, 55% to 70% of which are singletons. Stated treatment: oral pan-JAK inhibitor, 5-10 mg twice daily. Source: CD8+ T cells sorted from blood, taken around week 55, from a patient treated with tofacitinib. These receptors were taken from a human donor with alopecia areata.

The chain recombines TRBV5-1 with TRBJ2-5; D ambiguous. The CDR3 extends over 13 amino acids. Trimming removed 0 bases from V and 4 bases from J, with 7 bases in between. In germline, CDR1 is SGHRS, CDR2 YFSETQ. CDR3 DNA sequence: TGCGCCAGCAGCTTGGGTCCGATAGAGACCCAGTACTTC. This gives the protein CASSLGPIETQYF.

This chain links TRBV14 with TRBJ2-5, with 8 bases fitting TRBD2. Germline V gene sequence: CDR1 SGHDN, CDR2 FVKESK. V trimming: 4 bases; J trimming: 3 bases; junction bases outside the gene matches: 16. The CDR3 totals 18 residues. CDR3 residues: CASSPRDSGVPGEETQYF. In nucleotides, the CDR3 is TGTGCCAGCAGCCCCCGGGATAGCGGGGTCCCAGGGGAAGAGACCCAGTACTTC.

As for this clone: A read error may produce the germline difference seen at one junction end. The J gene is TRBJ1-4, the V gene TRBV30; D may be TRBD1 (6 bases). This CDR3 region has 11 residues. Germline V gene sequence: CDR1 GTSNPN, CDR2 SVGIG (reference sequence). This CDR3 reads CAWAQDSLALF. The DNA for the CDR3 is TGTGCCTGGGCCCAGGACAGTCTCGCCCTTTTT.

Here the CDR3 reads CASSPTTGGGYGYTF. Here the CDR3 DNA reads TGTGCCAGCTCACCAACAACAGGGGGCGGATATGGCTACACCTTC. The rearrangement links TRBV18 to TRBJ1-2; 9 bases fit TRBD1. Germline assignment: CDR1 KGHSH and CDR2 LQKENI. The CDR3 totals 15 residues. J lost 5 bases, V lost 2 bases, and 6 bases had no gene match.

The V gene is TRBV30, the J gene TRBJ2-7, with 12 bases identical to TRBD2. The CDR3 has 14 amino acids. The V and J ends lost 7 bases and 7 bases, in that order; junction bases with no gene match: 11. The germline V gene has CDR1 GTSNPN and CDR2 SVGIG (reference sequence). For the CDR3, the DNA is TGTGCCTTTACACTCGTAGGGACTAGCGGGGAGCAGTACTTC. This encodes CAFTLVGTSGEQYF.

The genes are TRBV4-1 and TRBJ1-1, with D perhaps TRBD1 (5 bases). The germline V gene encodes CDR1 MGHRA and CDR2 YSYEKL. This CDR3 region has 16 residues. Trimming took off 0 bases at V and 10 bases at J, with 21 bases between the two ends. CDR3 bases: TGCGCCAGCAGCCAAGACCCCTCTCCCGGGACCCACGGAGCTTTCTTT. Protein product: CASSQDPSPGTHGAFF.

This clone was seen a handful of times. The junction departs from the called germline gene at one end, perhaps through a read error. The V call is TRBV6-5, the J call TRBJ1-1; TRBD1 aligns across 8 bases. Germline V CDR1 and CDR2: MNHEY, SVGAGI. The CDR3 contains 11 residues. The CDR3 DNA sequence: TGTGCCAGCAGAGCGGGACAGGAAGGTTTCTTT. Translation gives CASRAGQEGFF.

A few counts support this clone. The rearrangement links TRBV7-9 to TRBJ2-7; 9 bases map to TRBD1. J was trimmed by 3 bases and V by 4 bases; bases with no gene match: 10. The germline gives CDR1 SEHNR, CDR2 FQNEAQ (reference sequence). CDR3 length: 16 amino acids. Here the CDR3 DNA reads TGTGCCAGCAGCTCAATGGGACAGGGAGGATTCTACGAGCAGTACTTC. Translating it yields CASSSMGQGGFYEQYF.

The chain carries TRBV29-1 and TRBJ1-2; 8 bases line up with TRBD1. The CDR3 covers 15 residues. Germline V lookup: CDR1 SQVTM, CDR2 ANQGSEA. J was trimmed by 4 bases and V by 0 bases; bases with no gene match: 7. This chain's CDR3 is CSVEDARGTGYGYTF. CDR3 nucleotides: TGCAGCGTTGAAGACGCAAGGGGGACAGGCTATGGCTACACCTTC. The full variable domain, rest sourced from reference TRBV29-1 and TRBJ1-2, is SAVISQKPSRDICQRGTSLTIQCQVDSQVTMMFWYRQQPGQSLTLIATANQGSEATYESGFVIDKFPISRPNLTFSTLTVSNMSPEDSSIYLCSVEDARGTGYGYTFGSGTRLTVV.

The chain combines TRBV12-5 with TRBJ2-1, with D perhaps TRBD1 (5 bases). CDR1 is LGHNT and CDR2 is FRNRAP in the germline V gene. The CDR3 is 12 amino acids. The CDR3: CAQGVGHNEQFF. CDR3 nucleotide sequence: TGTGCCCAGGGCGTTGGGCACAATGAGCAGTTCTTC. Full variable domain (remainder filled in from reference TRBV12-5 and TRBJ2-1): DARVTQTPRHKVTEMGQEVTMRCQPILGHNTVFWYRQTMMQGLELLAYFRNRAPLDDSGMPKDRFSAEMPDATLATLKIQPSEPRDSAVYFCAQGVGHNEQFFGPGTRLTVL.

The chain is built from TRBV6-5 and TRBJ1-2, with D possibly being TRBD1 (5 bases). The CDR3 consists of 15 residues. The germline CDR1 and CDR2 sequences are MNHEY and SVGAGI. Trimming stripped 6 bases from V and 3 bases from J, with 17 bases between. CDR3 protein: CASSLRGEMDYGYTF. The CDR3 DNA reads as TGTGCCAGCAGCTTACGGGGCGAGATGGACTATGGCTACACCTTC.

The chain uses TRBV7-9 and TRBJ2-7; a weak D match, TRBD1 (6 bases). Between the trimmed V and J ends, which lost 5 bases and 4 bases, there was a span of 12 bases. The length of the CDR3 is 13 residues. CDR1 is SEHNR, CDR2 FQNEAQ, per germline (reference sequence). The CDR3 is CASSHRDTYEQYF. CDR3 bases: TGTGCCAGCAGCCACAGGGACACGTACGAGCAGTACTTC.

The J gene is TRBJ1-1, the V gene TRBV2; D unresolved. The length of the CDR3 is 12 residues. V was clipped by 3 bases and J by 8 bases, with 10 bases between them. Germline V gives CDR1 SNHLY, CDR2 FYNNEI. The CDR3 DNA reads TGTGCCAGCAGTGATTCCGGAGTAGAAGCTTTCTTT. Amino acids: CASSDSGVEAFF.

The sample holds a few counts of this clone. J is TRBJ2-7 and V is TRBV30, with D uncertain. This CDR3 has 11 amino acids. Germline V gene lookup returns CDR1 GTSNPN and CDR2 SVGIG (reference sequence). Trimming left V 2 bases short and J 2 bases short, with 4 bases between. CDR3 sequence (DNA): TGTGCCTGGAGTCCTGCCTACGAGCAGTACTTC. It encodes CAWSPAYEQYF.

This chain uses TRBV29-1 with TRBJ1-2; the match to TRBD1 covers 7 bases. The CDR3 consists of 14 residues. CDR1 and CDR2 (germline): SQVTM, ANQGSEA. Trimming at V came to 3 bases and at J to 1 base, leaving 5 bases not matched to a gene. CDR3: CSVDETGFNYGYTF. CDR3 DNA sequence: TGCAGCGTTGATGAGACAGGGTTTAACTATGGCTACACCTTC. The full variable domain, with the rest looked up from reference TRBV29-1 and TRBJ1-2, is SAVISQKPSRDICQRGTSLTIQCQVDSQVTMMFWYRQQPGQSLTLIATANQGSEATYESGFVIDKFPISRPNLTFSTLTVSNMSPEDSSIYLCSVDETGFNYGYTFGSGTRLTVV.